This is a list of T cell receptor beta chains from one sample in a study. One entry per CDR3 protein results from TCRdb running MiXCR on the RT-PCR reads. Of fewer than 800,000 distinct CDR3 sequences listed, 11% to 15% were seen once; the top ten hold 3.6%. Sequenced: memory CD4+ T cells from blood. The source is a female donor in good health, serving as a healthy control. CDR3s leave out the opening cysteine and the closing phenylalanine or tryptophan. D genes are given only for firm matches.

v_call	d_call	j_call	cdr3_aa
TRBV28	-	TRBJ2-7	ASRGGGAGSEQY
TRBV6-6	TRBD2	TRBJ2-7	ASSDLAGVRNEQY
TRBV27	TRBD1	TRBJ1-2	ASSQGGYGYT
TRBV20-1	TRBD2	TRBJ2-3	IGEAGLYTQY
TRBV30	-	TRBJ1-1	AWTAQPNTEAF
TRBV27	TRBD2	TRBJ2-1	ASSLAGGSVGEQF
TRBV12-3/TRBV12-4	-	TRBJ1-2	ASSLAPGIYGYT
TRBV6-5	-	TRBJ1-1	ASSYSLGTEAF
TRBV6-5	-	TRBJ2-1	ASSYDGWVGGNEQF
TRBV7-6	-	TRBJ2-1	ASSLAKKNNEQF
TRBV25-1	-	TRBJ1-2	ASSERSRGDDYGYT
TRBV29-1	-	TRBJ1-2	SVDRANYGYT
TRBV5-6	-	TRBJ2-7	ATSRRGTHVYEQY
TRBV12-3/TRBV12-4	-	TRBJ2-7	ASSAPGRSSYEQY
TRBV4-3	TRBD2	TRBJ2-1	ASSQGFWTSGIPYNEQF
TRBV30	-	TRBJ1-1	AWSSGGTKAF
TRBV3-1	-	TRBJ2-7	ASSHGTSLREQY
TRBV7-6	-	TRBJ1-2	ASGPGTYGYT
TRBV9	-	TRBJ1-5	ASSVGSNQPQH
TRBV9	-	TRBJ2-6	ASSDQWGSTSGANVLT
TRBV20-1	-	TRBJ1-1	SAYHGWVTEAF
TRBV7-2	-	TRBJ2-3	ASSLAFEYADTQY
TRBV12-3/TRBV12-4	-	TRBJ1-5	ASSRSANQPQH
TRBV29-1	TRBD2	TRBJ2-1	SVEDLGPRLAGVLYNEQF
TRBV5-5	TRBD1	TRBJ1-5	ASSDSGQQYQPQH
TRBV5-5	-	TRBJ1-1	ASSPGNINTEAF
TRBV19	-	TRBJ1-1	ASSKPGTNTEAF
TRBV20-1	-	TRBJ2-3	SASPTRPTTDTQY
TRBV5-1	TRBD2	TRBJ2-1	ASSLGGGYLDEQF
TRBV24-1	TRBD2	TRBJ2-1	ATSIAFSGGGLNEQF
TRBV5-6	-	TRBJ1-4	ASSLRDKLF
TRBV6-5	-	TRBJ2-2	ASRKPGQATAGELF
TRBV12-3/TRBV12-4	-	TRBJ1-1	ASSPPGSVNTEAF
TRBV4-1	TRBD2	TRBJ2-7	ASSQDPSGRSYEQY
TRBV28	-	TRBJ1-4	ASSLTETREKLF
TRBV5-1	-	TRBJ1-6	ASSLDGISNSPLH
TRBV5-6	TRBD1	TRBJ1-6	ASSSNRDRYSPLH
TRBV20-1	-	TRBJ2-3	SARPQGVASTDTQY
TRBV20-1	-	TRBJ1-2	SARLPGAKTMAYT
TRBV7-6	-	TRBJ1-4	ASSLGLANEKLF
TRBV24-1	-	TRBJ1-2	ATSAAGFGYT
TRBV19	-	TRBJ1-4	ASSDPGIEEKLF
TRBV5-1	-	TRBJ2-2	ASTDTTGGELF
TRBV7-8	TRBD1	TRBJ2-7	ASSPRQGTYSYEQY
TRBV7-2	TRBD2	TRBJ2-1	ASSSPTSGRPAYNEQF
TRBV5-1	TRBD1	TRBJ2-3	ASSWGDRDGDTQY
TRBV19	TRBD1	TRBJ1-2	ASSTQGAEGGYT
TRBV30	TRBD2	TRBJ2-2	AWSGGLAGAAGELF
TRBV27	-	TRBJ2-7	ASSLRKTSSYEQY
TRBV27	-	TRBJ1-6	ASAWGWGNSPLH
TRBV7-2	-	TRBJ2-2	ASSLRSLAPTGELF
TRBV6-1	TRBD1	TRBJ1-6	AGGQDWNSPLH
TRBV6-2/TRBV6-3	-	TRBJ1-1	ASSSSGREAF
TRBV20-1	-	TRBJ2-2	SGVAGPGELF
TRBV5-1	-	TRBJ1-1	ASSFTDSNTEAF
TRBV5-4	TRBD2	TRBJ2-3	ASRGLAGITDTQY
TRBV20-1	TRBD2	TRBJ2-1	SASGGLAGALGYNEQF